This T cell receptor beta chain emerged from a study of CD8 T cells in Susac syndrome. In germline, CDR1 is SQVTM, CDR2 ANQGSEA. V lost 5 bases and J lost 7, with 23 bases in between. This CDR3 is built from 15 residues. With random hexamers, reverse transcription was performed on roughly 0.5 to 1 ug of RNA. By means of immunoSEQ multiplex PCR, TCR beta CDR3 spanning 54 Vbeta and 13 Jbeta underwent amplification. TCRdb re-called the immunoSEQ multiplex PCR reads through MiXCR, storing one row per CDR3 protein. The repertoire has 150,000 to 200,000 distinct CDR3 sequences, roughly 95% of them found once; the top ten carry around 0.09%.

The sequencing input was CD4+ T cells from PBMCs. The clonotype comes from a human donor with multiple sclerosis. The rearrangement uses TRBV29-1 and TRBJ1-1; TRBD1 is a possible D gene (5 bases). CDR3 loop: CSVTPWGNGRGEAFF. CDR3 nucleotides: TGCAGCGTTACCCCTTGGGGGAACGGTCGGGGTGAAGCTTTCTTT. Full variable domain (rest looked up from reference TRBV29-1 and TRBJ1-1): SAVISQKPSRDICQRGTSLTIQCQVDSQVTMMFWYRQQPGQSLTLIATANQGSEATYESGFVIDKFPISRPNLTFSTLTVSNMSPEDSSIYLCSVTPWGNGRGEAFFGQGTRLTVV.